This is a list of T cell receptor beta chains from one sample in a study of blood T cell repertoires in COVID-19. The assay was immunoSEQ multiplex PCR, and TCRdb's table has in-frame clones only and misses some. The table lists about 170,000 clones, approximately 86% of them singletons. Sample: peripheral blood. The receptors originated from an elderly woman in a cohort sampled during active or convalescent COVID-19. Each CDR3 is given with its conserved first and last residue. The D gene is left open where the match is weak. Rows may omit the clone size; those that give it use once, few, many or a size class.

V gene,D gene,CDR3 length,J gene,clone size,CDR3 protein,CDR3 DNA
TRBV6-6,TRBD1,15,TRBJ1-2,.,CASSYFDRGHYGYTF,TGTGCCAGCAGTTACTTTGACAGGGGTCACTATGGCTACACCTTC
TRBV25-1,TRBD1,13,TRBJ1-2,.,CASSWGQGYGYTF,TGTGCCAGCAGTTGGGGACAGGGCTATGGCTACACCTTC
TRBV30,TRBD1,14,TRBJ1-4,.,CAWSPGTGTEKLFF,TGTGCCTGGAGCCCCGGGACAGGGACTGAAAAACTGTTTTTT
TRBV7-8,.,13,TRBJ2-4,.,CASSLFPENIQYF,TGTGCCAGCAGCTTGTTCCCCGAAAACATTCAGTACTTC
TRBV5-1,TRBD2,16,TRBJ2-3,.,CASSPGTSGGIDTQYF,TGCGCCAGCAGCCCAGGGACTAGCGGGGGAATAGATACGCAGTATTTT
TRBV7-9,TRBD1,16,TRBJ1-2,.,CASSLGRWGQGSGYTF,TGTGCCAGCAGCTTAGGACGATGGGGACAGGGTAGCGGCTACACCTTC
TRBV11-2,.,12,TRBJ1-1,.,CASTENSGRAFF,TGTGCCAGCACCGAGAATAGCGGGAGAGCTTTCTTT
TRBV30,.,12,TRBJ2-7,.,CAHGGQKYEQYF,TGTGCTCACGGGGGACAGAAATACGAGCAGTACTTC
TRBV7-2,.,13,TRBJ2-5,.,CASSLMSAETQYF,TGTGCCAGCAGCTTAATGAGTGCGGAGACCCAGTACTTC
TRBV5-6,.,14,TRBJ1-2,.,CASSLGARFYGYTF,TGTGCCAGCAGCTTGGGGGCCAGGTTCTATGGCTACACCTTC
TRBV5-6,.,14,TRBJ1-6,once,CASSLSQGGSPLHF,TGTGCCAGCAGCTTGTCTCAGGGTGGGTCACCCCTCCACTTT
TRBV27,TRBD1,14,TRBJ2-2,once,CASSLGTGPGELFF,TGTGCCAGCAGTTTAGGGACAGGGCCCGGGGAGCTGTTTTTT
TRBV19,TRBD2,16,TRBJ2-5,.,CASSTSGGDWKETQYF,TGTGCCAGTAGTACTAGCGGGGGGGATTGGAAAGAGACCCAGTACTTC
TRBV3-1/TRBV3-2,.,14,TRBJ1-5,.,CASSQGASDQPQHF,TGTGCCAGCAGCCAAGGCGCCTCGGATCAGCCCCAGCATTTT
TRBV28,.,17,TRBJ2-2,.,CASSPWGGYTNTGELFF,TGTGCCAGCAGTCCATGGGGCGGATACACGAACACCGGGGAGCTGTTTTTT
TRBV11-2,.,16,TRBJ1-1,.,CASSPLPRGEYTEAFF,TGTGCCAGCAGTCCTCTCCCCCGGGGGGAGTACACTGAAGCTTTCTTT
TRBV30,.,12,TRBJ1-1,.,CAWTRGNTEAFF,TGTGCCTGGACTCGAGGAAACACTGAAGCTTTCTTT
TRBV19,.,14,TRBJ2-1,.,CASKAESSYNEQFF,TGTGCCAGTAAAGCGGAGAGCTCCTACAATGAGCAGTTCTTC
TRBV3-1/TRBV3-2,.,14,TRBJ1-4,.,CASSQSRTNEKLFF,TGTGCCAGCAGCCAAAGCAGGACTAATGAAAAACTGTTTTTT
TRBV28,.,15,TRBJ2-5,once,CASSSYRVYQETQYF,TGTGCCAGCAGTTCATACAGGGTTTACCAAGAGACCCAGTACTTC
TRBV6-5,TRBD2,14,TRBJ2-7,many,CASSYGGGAAEQYF,TGTGCCAGCAGTTACGGCGGGGGGGCCGCCGAGCAGTACTTC
TRBV6-5,TRBD1,14,TRBJ1-5,.,CATRQGDSNQPQHF,TGTGCCACCCGACAGGGGGATAGCAATCAGCCCCAGCATTTT
TRBV27,TRBD2,15,TRBJ2-5,.,CASSLSAGLAGTQYF,TGTGCCAGCAGTTTATCTGCCGGACTAGCTGGGACCCAGTACTTC
TRBV5-5,.,15,TRBJ1-5,.,CASSRSAGVSQPQHF,TGTGCCAGCAGCCGTTCCGCCGGGGTGAGTCAGCCCCAGCATTTT
TRBV27,TRBD2,12,TRBJ2-1,.,CASSSLAHEQFF,TGTGCCAGCAGTTCACTAGCGCATGAGCAGTTCTTC
TRBV29-1,.,15,TRBJ1-1,few,CSVEDLQPMNTEAFF,TGCAGCGTTGAAGATTTACAGCCCATGAACACTGAAGCTTTCTTT
TRBV20-1,.,11,TRBJ1-4,.,CSGGADEKLFF,TGCAGCGGAGGGGCGGATGAAAAACTGTTTTTT
TRBV29-1,.,13,TRBJ1-1,.,CSVTRGQNTEAFF,TGCAGCGTTACCCGAGGACAGAACACTGAAGCTTTCTTT
TRBV7-9,.,16,TRBJ1-1,.,CASSRPVGRANTEAFF,TGTGCCAGCAGCCGCCCCGTTGGCAGGGCGAACACTGAAGCTTTCTTT
TRBV11-2,.,13,TRBJ1-2,.,CASSSQRRGGYTF,TGTGCCAGCAGCTCGCAAAGAAGAGGCGGCTACACCTTC
TRBV28,.,15,TRBJ1-3,once,CASSLVSGSGNTIYF,TGTGCCAGCAGTTTGGTCAGCGGCTCTGGAAACACCATATATTTT
TRBV9,TRBD2,19,TRBJ2-3,.,CASSALGGPGTSGTDTQYF,TGTGCCAGCAGCGCGTTAGGAGGACCCGGGACTAGCGGCACAGATACGCAGTATTTT
TRBV7-2,TRBD2,16,TRBJ2-5,once,CASSRDSGRSQETQYF,TGTGCCAGCAGCCGCGATAGCGGGCGGTCCCAAGAGACCCAGTACTTC
TRBV27,TRBD1,16,TRBJ2-2,once,CAVLPSGTGNTGELFF,TGTGCCGTCCTCCCCTCGGGGACAGGGAACACCGGGGAGCTGTTTTTT
TRBV30,.,15,TRBJ2-5,.,CAWSVKQGRQETQYF,TGTGCCTGGAGTGTAAAACAGGGTAGGCAAGAGACCCAGTACTTC
TRBV5-6,.,14,TRBJ1-1,.,CASSFGQSNTEAFF,TGTGCCAGCAGCTTTGGACAGAGTAACACTGAAGCTTTCTTT
TRBV27,.,14,TRBJ1-2,.,CASSSSGRNYGYTF,TGTGCCAGCAGTTCCTCAGGCAGGAACTATGGCTACACCTTC
TRBV27,.,16,TRBJ1-5,.,CASSLSRQTSNQPQHF,TGTGCCAGCAGTTTATCCCGACAGACTAGCAATCAGCCCCAGCATTTT
TRBV30,TRBD2,16,TRBJ2-5,.,CAWSAPPGLARETQYF,TGTGCCTGGAGTGCCCCCCCCGGACTAGCGAGAGAGACCCAGTACTTC
TRBV20-1,.,12,TRBJ2-1,.,CSASFLADEQFF,TGCAGTGCTAGTTTTCTAGCCGATGAGCAGTTCTTC
TRBV2,TRBD1,16,TRBJ2-1,.,CASIEMDRGDYNEQFF,TGTGCCAGCATTGAAATGGACAGGGGTGACTACAATGAGCAGTTCTTC
TRBV28,TRBD2,14,TRBJ2-5,.,CASSLWLAGGLSYF,TGTGCCAGCAGTTTATGGCTAGCGGGGGGGCTTAGTTACTTC
TRBV10-3,.,15,TRBJ1-1,.,CAIRTGTQTSVGAFF,TGTGCCATCAGGACCGGGACGCAGACTAGTGTTGGAGCTTTCTTT
TRBV5-5,TRBD2,15,TRBJ2-5,once,CASSLGLAGGETQYF,TGTGCCAGCAGCTTGGGACTAGCGGGTGGAGAGACCCAGTACTTC
TRBV27,.,11,TRBJ1-1,.,CASSWGGEAFF,TGTGCCAGCAGTTGGGGCGGTGAAGCTTTCTTT
TRBV2,.,14,TRBJ1-1,.,CASLSEVSGTEAFF,TGTGCCAGCTTATCGGAGGTCTCGGGCACTGAAGCTTTCTTT
TRBV6-6,TRBD2,15,TRBJ2-5,.,CAINVDGGGDETQYF,TGTGCCATCAACGTGGATGGCGGGGGGGATGAGACCCAGTACTTC
TRBV25-1,.,13,TRBJ1-1,.,CASRQDWNTEAFF,TGTGCCAGCAGACAGGATTGGAACACTGAAGCTTTCTTT
TRBV19,TRBD1,17,TRBJ2-1,.,CASSQGSTGAPYNEQFF,TGTGCCAGTAGTCAGGGGTCAACAGGGGCACCCTACAATGAGCAGTTCTTC
TRBV6-5,.,13,TRBJ1-5,.,CASSPGSNQPQHF,TGTGCCAGCAGTCCAGGGAGCAATCAGCCCCAGCATTTT
TRBV6-2/TRBV6-3,.,15,TRBJ1-3,.,CASSFSTASGNTIYF,TGTGCCAGCAGTTTCTCGACAGCCTCTGGAAACACCATATATTTT
TRBV18,.,15,TRBJ2-3,.,CASSPYGGGTDTQYF,TGTGCCAGCTCACCCTACGGGGGTGGCACAGATACGCAGTATTTT
TRBV11-2,TRBD1,14,TRBJ1-1,.,CASSLGQGSTEAFF,TGTGCCAGCAGCTTGGGACAGGGGAGCACTGAAGCTTTCTTT
TRBV3-1/TRBV3-2,TRBD2,16,TRBJ2-3,.,CASSHRGLAGRTQQYF,TGTGCCAGCAGCCATAGGGGACTAGCGGGAAGGACGCAGCAGTATTTT
TRBV7-2,TRBD2,16,TRBJ2-2,.,CASSLSSGGTSGELFF,TGTGCCAGCAGCTTATCGAGCGGGGGGACCTCCGGGGAGCTGTTTTTT